The 5 T cell receptor beta chains in this list originate from one sample, sequenced in a study of blood T cell repertoires in COVID-19. Here immunoSEQ multiplex PCR was the method, and the copy in TCRdb shows in-frame clones only, minus some. The repertoire has fewer than 350,000 clones, 70% to 90% of them found once; the top ten carry approximately 2.2%. The sample comprised peripheral blood. All receptors derive from a woman younger than 45 who had recovered from COVID-19.

This clone was counted a single time. The J gene is TRBJ1-2, the V gene TRBV6-5; 9 bases match TRBD1. This CDR3 spans 14 amino acids. The junction had 6 bases not matched to a gene; V was cut back by 7 bases and J by 3 bases. The germline gives CDR1 MNHEY, CDR2 SVGAGI. The CDR3 loop reads CASNAGTGYYGYTF. The DNA for the CDR3 is TGTGCCAGCAACGCCGGGACAGGGTACTATGGCTACACCTTC.

This chain links TRBV27 with TRBJ2-1; 14 bases agree with TRBD2. The length of the CDR3 is 14 residues. V shed 7 bases and J 6 bases; nucleotides not matched to a gene: 2. CDR1 is MNHEY and CDR2 is SMNVEV in the germline V gene (reference sequence). The CDR3 DNA is TGTGCCAGCACCGGACTAGCGGGGGGCAATGAGCAGTTCTTC. Amino acids: CASTGLAGGNEQFF.

The J gene is TRBJ2-1, the V gene TRBV10-1; possible D gene TRBD2, 6 bases. Germline V gene lookup returns CDR1 WNHNN and CDR2 SYGVQD (reference sequence). Between the trimmed V and J ends, which lost 4 bases and 4 bases, there was a span of 23 bases. CDR3 size: 18 residues. The CDR3 reads CASSASSFLAGSYNEQFF. In DNA form, the CDR3 reads TGCGCCAGCAGTGCGTCTTCATTTCTGGCGGGGAGTTACAATGAGCAGTTCTTC.

The chain has TRBV6-5 and TRBJ1-2, with D hard to call. The length of the CDR3 is 14 residues. Germline values: CDR1 MNHEY, CDR2 SVGAGI. The V gene lost 0 bases and the J gene lost 2 bases, with 7 bases spanning the gap. CDR3 nucleotide sequence: TGTGCCAGCAGTTACTCGAGGGCAAACTATGGCTACACCTTC. Encoded protein: CASSYSRANYGYTF.

The chain is built from TRBV5-4 and TRBJ2-3; D is uncertain. Trimming left V 0 bases short and J 4 bases short, with 6 bases between. This CDR3 contains 13 residues. Per germline, CDR1 SGHNT and CDR2 YYREEE (reference sequence). CDR3 in DNA: TGTGCCAGCAGCTTGGACTTCCCAGATACGCAGTATTTT. Its protein product is CASSLDFPDTQYF. Combining the CDR3 with reference TRBV5-4 and TRBJ2-3 gives the whole variable domain ETGVTQSPTHLIKTRGQQVTLRCSSQSGHNTVSWYQQALGQGPQFIFQYYREEENGRGNFPPRFSGLQFPNYSSELNVNALELDDSALYLCASSLDFPDTQYFGPGTRLTVL.